This T cell receptor (beta chain) was observed in a study of identical twins. Whole-study findings and limits: Cord blood beta clonotypes that were abundant carried fewer insertions, and memory repertoires showed no such trend. Beta out-of-frame sequences showed weaker excess twin sharing.

The CDR3 length is 19 residues. TCRdb processed the 5' RACE reads anew with MiXCR; each CDR3 protein has one entry. Here the sample spans about 900,000 distinct CDR3 sequences, approximately 13% being singletons. Worth noting for this clonotype: Its antigen is still unknown. One end of the junction fails to match germline, which may point to a read error.

A further study also used this sample, focusing on yellow fever vaccine responses in identical twins.

The chain uses TRBV12-3 or TRBV12-4 and TRBJ2-2; 8 positions match TRBD2. The sample was PBMCs. The receptor was derived from a woman aged 18-29 years in good health. CDR3: CTSCLRGWTGGRSTGELFF. The CDR3 DNA reads TGTACCAGCTGTTTAAGGGGTTGGACGGGAGGGAGATCCACCGGGGAGCTGTTTTTT.